This record looks at one T cell receptor beta chain sequence and its context. This CDR3 region has 16 residues. Germline V gives CDR1 SGHNT, CDR2 YYREEE (reference sequence). Unmatched junction bases numbered 12, after V lost 0 bases and J lost 7 bases. Expressed TCRB transcripts were sequenced after all isolated RNA was converted to cDNA. Sequenced by immunoSEQ multiplex PCR; TCRdb stores in-frame clones only, minus some. This sample carries around 340,000 clones, around a fifth of them seen once, and the ten largest clones take approximately 0.041%. These data are taken from a study of beta chain features in type 1 diabetes.

Sequencing was carried out using naive CD4+ T cells from blood. This clonotype was sampled from a woman aged 18-29 years in good health. The V and J genes are TRBV5-4 and TRBJ1-1, with TRBD1 matching over 7 bases. CDR3 loop: CASSLATGLLQSEAFF. CDR3 DNA sequence: TGTGCCAGCAGCTTGGCGACAGGGTTACTGCAGAGTGAAGCTTTCTTT.